This TCR beta chain was identified in a study of cytomegalovirus exposure and HLA in healthy donors. General study findings and limits: Altogether, 150 to 200 TCR beta chains were recorded as cytomegalovirus-associated. In a later analysis, DRB1 alleles had the most associated TCRs; HLA-C alleles the fewest.

CDR3 length: 15 amino acids. Germline V gives CDR1 SGHTA, CDR2 FQGNSA. The V and J ends lost 8 bases and 4 bases respectively, with 17 bases between them. Primers for the PCR totalled 60 Vbeta and 13 Jbeta. Per the original methods: Unique TCR beta chains numbered roughly 80 million in a later analysis, with roughly 11 million shared. This table comes from immunoSEQ multiplex PCR, and its TCRdb copy is limited to in-frame clones, with some not included. The V and J calls and clone size are taken from that table; D and trimming were inferred from the DNA. The sample yields over 150,000 clones, 75% seen once. A word on this clone: Antigen: not known.

The sample taken for sequencing was PBMCs. The clonotype was recovered from a male donor in good health and CMV-seronegative. This rearrangement joins TRBV7-2 to TRBJ2-2; D may be TRBD1 (6 bases). The chain's CDR3 is CASALQVGATGELFF. The CDR3 DNA reads as TGTGCCAGCGCCCTACAGGTGGGGGCCACCGGGGAGCTGTTTTTT.